Following are 30 T cell receptor beta chains from one sample sequenced in a study of T cell responses to AZD1222 COVID-19 vaccine. Clones were read by immunoSEQ multiplex PCR, and TCRdb kept only the in-frame ones, dropping some. The sample lists more than 95,000 clones; around 89% were seen once. The source was peripheral blood, collected on day 0 of AZD1222 vaccination. The receptor set was obtained from an adult in good health.

This chain links TRBV2 with TRBJ2-7; no reliable D call. Trimming removed 4 bases at V and 11 bases at J, with 12 bases between. The CDR3 has 11 amino acids. In germline, CDR1 is SNHLY, CDR2 FYNNEI. CDR3 amino acids: CASSADWQEYF. The CDR3 nucleotides read TGTGCCAGCAGTGCTGACTGGCAAGAGTACTTC.

V is TRBV5-1 and J is TRBJ2-3; D remains ambiguous. The CDR3 extends over 15 amino acids. The germline V gene encodes CDR1 SGHRS and CDR2 YFSETQ. The ends were cut back, 1 base at V and 0 bases at J, with 9 bases in the middle. The CDR3 loop reads CASSLLGYSTDTQYF. CDR3 nucleotide sequence: TGCGCCAGCAGCTTGTTGGGTTATAGCACAGATACGCAGTATTTT.

This clone was seen a handful of times. The rearrangement links TRBV7-2 to TRBJ1-3, with D unresolved. Germline V gene lookup returns CDR1 SGHTA and CDR2 FQGNSA. The V and J ends lost 5 bases and 1 base respectively, with 6 bases between them. The CDR3 runs to 13 residues. The CDR3 coding sequence is TGTGCCAGCAGCGCGAGATCTGGAAACACCATATATTTT. Amino acids: CASSARSGNTIYF.

This chain uses TRBV5-5 with TRBJ2-1; 7 nucleotides line up with TRBD1. This CDR3 has 13 amino acids. Germline CDR1 reads SGHKS; CDR2 reads YYEKEE (reference sequence). J gave up 9 bases and V 2 bases, and 5 bases lay outside the gene matches. The chain's CDR3 is CASSFDRVGEQFF. The DNA for the CDR3 is TGTGCCAGCAGCTTTGACAGGGTTGGTGAGCAGTTCTTC. The full variable domain, completed using reference TRBV5-5 and TRBJ2-1, is DAGVTQSPTHLIKTRGQQVTLRCSPISGHKSVSWYQQVLGQGPQFIFQYYEKEERGRGNFPDRFSARQFPNYSSELNVNALLLGDSALYLCASSFDRVGEQFFGPGTRLTVL.

This rearrangement joins TRBV28 to TRBJ1-2; D remains unclear. The V gene's germline CDR1 is MDHEN and CDR2 SYDVKM. The V and J ends lost 2 bases and 8 bases respectively, with 15 bases between them. The CDR3 runs 14 residues. The CDR3 DNA follows: TGTGCCAGCAGTTTAGGAGTTCCCTCAAGGGGCTACACCTTC. Translated: CASSLGVPSRGYTF.

The chain couples TRBV28 to TRBJ2-1, with D possibly being TRBD2 (5 bases). The CDR3 has 16 residues. Trimming removed 6 bases at V and 0 bases at J, with 15 bases between. Germline V gene sequence: CDR1 MDHEN, CDR2 SYDVKM. In nucleotides, the CDR3 is TGTGCCAGCAGCCGTTACGGGGTTAGCTCCTACAATGAGCAGTTCTTC. Translated, it gives CASSRYGVSSYNEQFF.

The chain employs TRBV9 and TRBJ2-3; 10 bases align to TRBD2. Looked up from germline, CDR1 is SGDLS and CDR2 is YYNGEE. The V and J ends lost 0 bases and 2 bases, in that order; junction bases with no gene match: 3. The CDR3 loop spans 16 amino acids. The CDR3 DNA reads TGTGCCAGCAGCGTAGGAACTAGCGGGACCACAGATACGCAGTATTTT. Translation: CASSVGTSGTTDTQYF.

V and J are TRBV19 and TRBJ2-2; D unresolved. Trimming removed 7 bases from V and 0 bases from J, with 21 bases in between. This CDR3 comprises 18 residues. Germline values: CDR1 LNHDA, CDR2 SQIVND (reference sequence). The CDR3: CASTKGLNNVANTGELFF. The CDR3 DNA reads TGTGCCAGTACCAAAGGCCTCAATAATGTCGCGAACACCGGGGAGCTGTTTTTT.

This rearrangement joins TRBV9 to TRBJ2-2, with TRBD1 identical over 8 bases. The CDR3 length is 13 residues. V shed 10 bases, J shed 1 base, and the junction held 3 bases outside the gene matches. The germline gives CDR1 SGDLS, CDR2 YYNGEE. CDR3 nucleotide sequence: TGTGCCTCAGGGGGCCAGAACACCGGGGAGCTGTTTTTT. Translated, it gives CASGGQNTGELFF.

J is TRBJ1-6 and V is TRBV6-2 or TRBV6-3; D call uncertain. V was pared by 4 bases and J by 5 bases, with 6 bases between. Germline loops: CDR1 MNHEY, CDR2 SVGEGT. The CDR3 consists of 13 residues. The CDR3 reads CASSWRNNSPLHF. DNA for the CDR3: TGTGCCAGCAGTTGGCGAAATAATTCACCCCTCCACTTT.

This clone was recorded a few times. The junction and the germline gene differ at one end; a read error may be behind it. J is TRBJ1-1 and V is TRBV2; D is perhaps TRBD1 (5 bases). The germline gives CDR1 SNHLY, CDR2 FYNNEI. The CDR3 spans 13 residues. The CDR3 here is CASSEDRNTEAFF. In DNA, the CDR3 is TGTGCCAGCAGCGAAGACAGGAACACTGAAGCTTTCTTT.

The chain carries TRBV11-2 and TRBJ2-2; 7 bases agree with TRBD1. Germline V CDR1 and CDR2: SGHAT, FQNNGV. V trimming: 5 bases; J trimming: 2 bases; junction bases outside the gene matches: 5. This CDR3 is 15 amino acids long. Written as DNA, the CDR3 is TGTGCCAGCAGCAGACGGGACAGTAACACCGGGGAGCTGTTTTTT. The encoded protein is CASSRRDSNTGELFF. Filled out from reference TRBV11-2 and TRBJ2-2, the complete variable domain reads EAGVAQSPRYKIIEKRQSVAFWCNPISGHATLYWYQQILGQGPKLLIQFQNNGVVDDSQLPKDRFSAERLKGVDSTLKIQPAKLEDSAVYLCASSRRDSNTGELFFGEGSRLTVL.

The chain uses TRBV7-9 and TRBJ2-2; 9 nucleotides match TRBD2. Germline CDR1 reads SEHNR; CDR2 reads FQNEAQ (reference sequence). With V trimmed by 5 bases and J by 7 bases, 17 bases remained unmatched. The CDR3 covers 18 residues. The CDR3 sequence is CASSPSSGSGGYIGELFF. The DNA of the CDR3 is TGTGCCAGCAGCCCTAGCTCGGGGAGCGGGGGGTACATCGGGGAGCTGTTTTTT.

The V and J genes are TRBV19 and TRBJ1-6; a weak D match, TRBD1 (6 bases). Trimming took off 6 bases at V and 0 bases at J, with 9 bases between the two ends. Germline CDR1 is LNHDA and CDR2 is SQIVND (reference sequence). The CDR3 consists of 15 residues. The CDR3 bases are TGTGCCAGTAGATCACAGGGCTCCTATAATTCACCCCTCCACTTT. It encodes CASRSQGSYNSPLHF.

This sequence joins TRBV25-1 and TRBJ1-4, with D possibly TRBD1 on 5 matching bases. The ends were cut back, 10 bases at V and 8 bases at J, with 14 bases in the middle. The germline V gene encodes CDR1 MGHDK and CDR2 SYGVNS. CDR3 length: 12 amino acids. The CDR3 sequence: CAIEGLGEKLFF. CDR3 in DNA: TGTGCCATTGAGGGACTGGGAGAAAAACTGTTTTTT.

The chain is built from TRBV13 and TRBJ1-6; D gene uncertain. Between the trimmed V and J ends, which lost 5 bases and 7 bases, there was a span of 15 bases. Germline CDR1 is PRHDT and CDR2 is FYEKMQ (reference sequence). The CDR3 sequence is 15 residues long. The CDR3 region has the DNA TGTGCCAGCAGCCGAGTAAGCTCCTTGAATTCACCCCTCCACTTT. As protein: CASSRVSSLNSPLHF. Using reference TRBV13 and TRBJ1-6 for the parts outside the CDR3, the full variable domain is AAGVIQSPRHLIKEKRETATLKCYPIPRHDTVYWYQQGPGQDPQFLISFYEKMQSDKGSIPDRFSAQQFSDYHSELNMSSLELGDSALYFCASSRVSSLNSPLHFGNGTRLTVT.

In the case of this clone: This sample includes further DNA sequences coding for the same CDR3. V and J are TRBV14 and TRBJ2-7; D may be TRBD1 (5 bases). V gave up 3 bases and J gave up 1 base, with 13 bases separating them. Germline V gene sequence: CDR1 SGHDN, CDR2 FVKESK. The CDR3 spans 15 residues. CDR3 protein: CASSQARGRSYEQYF. As DNA, the CDR3 is TGTGCCAGCAGCCAGGCTAGGGGCCGTTCCTACGAGCAGTACTTC.

With respect to this clone: Distinct nucleotide sequences in the sample also encode this CDR3. The chain employs TRBV9 and TRBJ2-7; TRBD1 matches 7 bases. Germline V gene sequence: CDR1 SGDLS, CDR2 YYNGEE. The CDR3 loop spans 14 amino acids. Trimming cost V 2 bases and J 0 bases; bases outside gene matches: 2. The CDR3 sequence is CASSVGQASYEQYF. CDR3 bases: TGTGCCAGCAGCGTCGGACAGGCCTCCTACGAGCAGTACTTC.

This chain joins TRBV6-2 or TRBV6-3 and TRBJ1-1; D is possibly TRBD1 (5 bases). Looked up from germline, CDR1 is MNHEY and CDR2 is SVGEGT. The CDR3 sequence is 16 residues long. Trimming shortened V by 6 bases and J by 1 base, and 18 bases separated the two germline ends. The CDR3 coding sequence is TGTGCCAGCAGCCCCCCACCAGGGTCGGGGAACACTGAAGCTTTCTTT. Protein product: CASSPPPGSGNTEAFF.

The gene calls are TRBV5-4 and TRBJ1-2; D not certain. Trimming left V 3 bases short and J 0 bases short, with 12 bases between. This CDR3 has 15 amino acids. From germline, CDR1 is SGHNT and CDR2 YYREEE (reference sequence). The CDR3 sequence: CASSWGRAANYGYTF. CDR3 sequence (DNA): TGTGCCAGCAGCTGGGGAAGGGCCGCTAACTATGGCTACACCTTC.

The rearrangement joins TRBV7-3 to TRBJ1-6; the D is unclear. The CDR3 runs 18 residues. CDR1 is SGHTA and CDR2 is FQGTGA in the germline V gene. V was cut by 0 bases and J by 8 bases, with 20 bases left in between. CDR3 residues: CASSLTGRGAGEDSPLHF. CDR3 nucleotides: TGTGCCAGCAGCTTAACGGGCCGGGGAGCAGGAGAGGATTCACCCCTCCACTTT.

The V gene is TRBV19, the J gene TRBJ2-1; possible D gene TRBD2, 5 bases. The CDR3 is 14 amino acids. CDR1 is LNHDA and CDR2 is SQIVND in the germline V gene (reference sequence). V was shortened by 4 bases and J by 8 bases, with 15 bases between the two germline ends. DNA of the CDR3: TGTGCCAGTAGTAGGACTCAACCTCCCCATGAGCAGTTCTTC. Protein product: CASSRTQPPHEQFF.

The chain joins TRBV11-2 to TRBJ2-5; either TRBD1 or TRBD2 may supply D (6 bases each). The CDR3 sequence is 17 residues long. V was clipped by 0 bases and J by 1 base, with 15 bases between them. Germline-derived CDR1 and CDR2 are SGHAT and FQNNGV. This CDR3 reads CASSLDGGPLLQETQYF. The CDR3 DNA reads as TGTGCCAGCAGCTTAGACGGGGGCCCCCTACTCCAAGAGACCCAGTACTTC.

This rearrangement joins TRBV14 to TRBJ2-7; 8 positions match TRBD1. After removal of 3 bases from V and 2 bases from J, the junction contained 6 bases not matched to a gene. Germline CDR1 SGHDN, CDR2 FVKESK. This CDR3 is built from 15 residues. CDR3 bases: TGTGCCAGCAGCCACGGACAGGGTCGGGCCTACGAGCAGTACTTC. Its protein is CASSHGQGRAYEQYF.

This chain joins TRBV9 and TRBJ1-1; D ambiguous. Per germline, CDR1 SGDLS and CDR2 YYNGEE. The CDR3 contains 12 residues. V was pared by 3 bases and J by 1 base, with 4 bases between. The CDR3 sequence: CASSAGNTEAFF. The CDR3 DNA reads TGTGCCAGCAGCGCCGGGAACACTGAAGCTTTCTTT.

The genes are TRBV4-3 and TRBJ2-2, with a weak D call TRBD1 (5 bases). CDR1 is LGHNA and CDR2 is YSLEER in the germline V gene. With 1 base removed from V and 0 bases from J, the gap between germline ends came to 9 bases. The CDR3 contains 16 residues. The DNA of the CDR3 is TGCGCCAGCAGCCAAGTCAGGGTGACGAACACCGGGGAGCTGTTTTTT. Its protein product is CASSQVRVTNTGELFF.

The CDR3, as DNA: TGTGCCAGCAGCTTCGGCAGGGAGGGATACAATGAGCAGTTCTTC. It translates to CASSFGREGYNEQFF. V is TRBV27 and J is TRBJ2-1; 7 bases fit TRBD2. Germline CDR1 and CDR2: MNHEY and SMNVEV (reference sequence). The trim removed 6 bases at V and 4 bases at J, leaving 9 bases unmatched. This CDR3 is 15 amino acids long.

V and J are TRBV9 and TRBJ1-1, with 8 bases matching TRBD1. V dropped 4 bases and J dropped 5; count of bases not matched to a gene: 4. The germline V gene encodes CDR1 SGDLS and CDR2 YYNGEE. The CDR3 spans 13 residues. The CDR3 region has the DNA TGTGCCAGCAGCTCAGGGGGCGTGACTGAAGCTTTCTTT. It specifies CASSSGGVTEAFF.

CDR3 DNA: TGTGCCAGCACGAGCGGACAGGGAAACTATGGCTACACCTTC. It is translated as CASTSGQGNYGYTF. This chain connects TRBV11-3 to TRBJ1-2, with TRBD1 identical over 8 bases. Germline V CDR1 and CDR2: SGHNT, YENEEA. The CDR3 totals 14 residues. With V trimmed by 7 bases and J by 2 bases, 6 bases remained unmatched.

The chain is built from TRBV4-3 and TRBJ2-1; a weak D match, TRBD1 (8 bases). CDR1 and CDR2 (germline): LGHNA, YSLEER. The length of the CDR3 is 14 residues. V lost 4 bases and J 9 bases, leaving 16 bases between the germline ends. In DNA, the CDR3 is TGCGCCAGCAGCCCCGGGGGGACAGGTTTTGAGCAGTTCTTC. Translation: CASSPGGTGFEQFF.